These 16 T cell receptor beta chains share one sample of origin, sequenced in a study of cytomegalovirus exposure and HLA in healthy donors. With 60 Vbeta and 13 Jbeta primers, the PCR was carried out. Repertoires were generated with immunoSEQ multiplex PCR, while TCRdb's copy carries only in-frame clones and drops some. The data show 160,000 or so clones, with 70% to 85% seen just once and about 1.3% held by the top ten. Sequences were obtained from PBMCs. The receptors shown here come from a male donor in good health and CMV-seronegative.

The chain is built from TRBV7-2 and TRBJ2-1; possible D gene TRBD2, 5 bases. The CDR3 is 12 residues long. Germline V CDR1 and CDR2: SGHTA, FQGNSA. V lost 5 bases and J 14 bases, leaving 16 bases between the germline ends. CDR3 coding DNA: TGTGCCAGCAGCCCTCCGAACACTAGGAAGTTCTTC. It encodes CASSPPNTRKFF.

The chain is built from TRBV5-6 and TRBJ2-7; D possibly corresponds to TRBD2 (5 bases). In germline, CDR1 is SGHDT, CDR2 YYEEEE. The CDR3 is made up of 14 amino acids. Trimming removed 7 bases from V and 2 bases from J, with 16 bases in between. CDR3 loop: CASEPGEGTYEQYF. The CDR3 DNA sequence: TGTGCCAGCGAACCAGGTGAGGGAACCTACGAGCAGTACTTC.

The CDR3 sequence: CASSPDRGDTQYF. CDR3 coding DNA: TGTGCCAGCAGCCCCGACAGGGGAGATACGCAGTATTTT. The chain employs TRBV6-6 and TRBJ2-3; 8 bases are shared with TRBD1. The CDR3 loop spans 13 amino acids. Germline V gene sequence: CDR1 MNHNY, CDR2 SVGAGI (reference sequence). The J segment lost 5 bases and the V segment lost 6 bases, leaving 4 bases of the junction unmatched.

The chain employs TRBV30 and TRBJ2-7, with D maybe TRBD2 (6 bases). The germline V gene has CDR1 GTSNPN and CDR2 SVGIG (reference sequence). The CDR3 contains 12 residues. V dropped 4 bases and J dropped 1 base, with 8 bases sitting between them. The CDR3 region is CAWNSGSYEQYF. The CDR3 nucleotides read TGTGCCTGGAATAGCGGTTCCTACGAGCAGTACTTC.

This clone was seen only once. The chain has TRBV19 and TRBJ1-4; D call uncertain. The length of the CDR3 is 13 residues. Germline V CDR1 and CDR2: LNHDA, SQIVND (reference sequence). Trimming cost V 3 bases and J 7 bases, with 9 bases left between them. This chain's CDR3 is CASSMREREKLFF. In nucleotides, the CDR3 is TGTGCCAGTAGTATGAGGGAACGTGAAAAACTGTTTTTT.

The CDR3 nucleotides read TGTGCCAGCAGTGAATCGGGGACAGGGGGAAAATACGAGCAGTACTTC. This sequence encodes CASSESGTGGKYEQYF. The chain recombines TRBV2 with TRBJ2-7; 11 nucleotides line up with TRBD1. After removal of 2 bases from V and 4 bases from J, the junction contained 7 bases not matched to a gene. Germline CDR1 and CDR2: SNHLY and FYNNEI. The CDR3 extends over 16 amino acids.

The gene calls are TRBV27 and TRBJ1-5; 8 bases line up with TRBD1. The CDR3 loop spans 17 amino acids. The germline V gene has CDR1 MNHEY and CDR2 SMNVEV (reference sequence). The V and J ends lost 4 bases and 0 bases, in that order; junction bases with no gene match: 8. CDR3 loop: CASSSGTGRYSNQPQHF. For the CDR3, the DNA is TGTGCCAGCAGTTCCGGGACAGGCCGATATAGCAATCAGCCCCAGCATTTT.

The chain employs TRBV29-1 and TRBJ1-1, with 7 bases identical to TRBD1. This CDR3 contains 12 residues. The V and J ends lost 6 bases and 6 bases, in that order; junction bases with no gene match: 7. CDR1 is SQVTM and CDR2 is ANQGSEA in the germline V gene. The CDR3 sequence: CSVPTGSSEAFF. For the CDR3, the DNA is TGCAGCGTACCGACAGGGTCGTCTGAAGCTTTCTTT.

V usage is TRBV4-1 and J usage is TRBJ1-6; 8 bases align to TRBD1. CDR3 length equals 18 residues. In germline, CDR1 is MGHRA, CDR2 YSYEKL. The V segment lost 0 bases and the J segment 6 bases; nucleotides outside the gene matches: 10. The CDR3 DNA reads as TGCGCCAGCAGCCAAGAACCCGAGGACAGGGCCGGTAATTCACCCCTCCACTTT. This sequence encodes CASSQEPEDRAGNSPLHF.

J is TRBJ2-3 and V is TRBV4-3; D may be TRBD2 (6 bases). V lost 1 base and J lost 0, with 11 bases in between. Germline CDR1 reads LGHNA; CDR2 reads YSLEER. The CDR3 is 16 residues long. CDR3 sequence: CASSQGNSGSTDTQYF. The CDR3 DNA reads TGCGCCAGCAGCCAAGGAAATAGCGGTAGCACAGATACGCAGTATTTT.

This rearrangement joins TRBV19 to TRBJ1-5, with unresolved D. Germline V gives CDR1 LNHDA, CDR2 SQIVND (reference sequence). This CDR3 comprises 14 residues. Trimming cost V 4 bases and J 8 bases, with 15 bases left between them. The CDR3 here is CASSTGRVKEPQHF. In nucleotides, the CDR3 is TGTGCCAGTAGTACGGGGAGGGTCAAAGAGCCCCAGCATTTT. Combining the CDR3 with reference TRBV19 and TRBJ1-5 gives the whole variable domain DGGITQSPKYLFRKEGQNVTLSCEQNLNHDAMYWYRQDPGQGLRLIYYSQIVNDFQKGDIAEGYSVSREKKESFPLTVTSAQKNPTAFYLCASSTGRVKEPQHFGDGTRLSIL.

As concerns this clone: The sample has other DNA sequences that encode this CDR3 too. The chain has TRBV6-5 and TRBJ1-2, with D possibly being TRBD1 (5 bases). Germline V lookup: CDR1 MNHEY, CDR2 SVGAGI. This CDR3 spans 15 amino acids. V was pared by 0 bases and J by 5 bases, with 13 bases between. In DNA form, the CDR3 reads TGTGCCAGCAGTTACTCGATTTCGGGGGGATATGGCTACACCTTC. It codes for CASSYSISGGYGYTF.

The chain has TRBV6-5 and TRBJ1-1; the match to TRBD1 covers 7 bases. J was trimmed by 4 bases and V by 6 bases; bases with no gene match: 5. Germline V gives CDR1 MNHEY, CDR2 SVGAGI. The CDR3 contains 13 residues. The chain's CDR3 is CASSQTGLTEAFF. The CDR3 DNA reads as TGTGCCAGCAGCCAGACAGGGCTCACTGAAGCTTTCTTT.

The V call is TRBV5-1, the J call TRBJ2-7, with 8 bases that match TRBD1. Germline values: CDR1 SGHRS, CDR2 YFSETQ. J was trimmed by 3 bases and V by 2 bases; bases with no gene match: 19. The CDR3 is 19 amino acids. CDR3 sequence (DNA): TGCGCCAGCAGCTTCGCCCCTGGACAGGGACATCGAAATGACTACGAGCAGTACTTC. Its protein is CASSFAPGQGHRNDYEQYF.

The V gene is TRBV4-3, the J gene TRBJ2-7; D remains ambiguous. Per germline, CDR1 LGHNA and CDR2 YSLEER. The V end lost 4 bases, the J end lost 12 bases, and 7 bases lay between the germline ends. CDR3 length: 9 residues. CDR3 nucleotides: TGCGCCAGCAGCCCCCCTACGTACTTC. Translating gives CASSPPTYF.

The CDR3 reads CASFSGGGTEAFF. The CDR3 bases are TGTGCCAGTTTTTCAGGGGGAGGAACTGAAGCTTTCTTT. This chain joins TRBV5-6 and TRBJ1-1; 7 bases are shared with TRBD1. CDR1 SGHDT and CDR2 YYEEEE come from the germline V gene. Losses at the gene ends were 8 bases for V and 5 bases for J; bases not matched to a gene: 9. The CDR3 is 13 amino acids.